The subject of this entry is one T cell receptor beta chain. The source of the sample is a study of blood T cell repertoires in COVID-19. Study-level information: Material from acute and convalescent COVID-19 was sourced from the United States, Italy and Spain. PBMCs, B-cell-depleted T cells, or T cells were the source of the cDNA or gDNA that made up the material.

Clones were read by immunoSEQ multiplex PCR, and TCRdb kept only the in-frame ones, dropping some. Here the sample spans under 140,000 clones, about three quarters being singletons. Sequenced: peripheral blood. This TCR derives from a woman of 80 years or more with active or convalescent COVID-19.

CDR3 sequence (DNA): TGCGCCAGCAGTGAGATCGCGGGAGACCCCTACGAGCAGTACTTC. As protein: CASSEIAGDPYEQYF. The chain carries TRBV10-2 and TRBJ2-7; 7 nucleotides align to TRBD2. Germline CDR1 is WSHSY and CDR2 is SAAADI. The CDR3 loop spans 15 amino acids. The J segment lost 2 bases and the V segment lost 2 bases, leaving 6 bases of the junction unmatched.